These 19 T cell receptor beta chains originate from one sample sequenced in a study of blood T cells in healthy people across ages. Using a J-beta primer mix together with a sample-barcoded 5' primer, a second PCR was run for about 6 to 12 cycles. TCRdb used MiXCR to reprocess the 5' RACE reads, holding one entry per CDR3 protein. The table has about a million distinct CDR3 sequences, approximately 50% seen once. The sample consisted of blood. The receptors here all came from a woman aged 55-75 years in good health.

The chain carries TRBV6-1 and TRBJ2-5, with D unclear. This CDR3 comprises 12 residues. In germline, CDR1 is MNHNS, CDR2 SASEGT. V lost 1 base and J lost 11, with 11 bases in between. The CDR3 region has the DNA TGTGCCAGCAGTGAAGGGAAGCCCAAGCAGTACTTC. Its translation: CASSEGKPKQYF.

This chain joins TRBV7-2 and TRBJ2-5; the match to TRBD2 covers 10 bases. The CDR3 contains 16 residues. V was pared by 2 bases and J by 2 bases, with 5 bases of the junction left unmatched. Per germline, CDR1 SGHTA and CDR2 FQGNSA. CDR3 coding DNA: TGTGCCAGCAGCTTACACGTACTAGCGGGACAAGAGACCCAGTACTTC. Amino acids: CASSLHVLAGQETQYF.

This clonotype was recorded a few times. This may be a read error: a much more frequent sequence differs by one nucleotide. The rearrangement uses TRBV7-2 and TRBJ2-5; either TRBD1 or TRBD2 may fit D (6 bases each). Germline V lookup: CDR1 SGHTA, CDR2 FQGNSA. The CDR3 is made up of 14 amino acids. V lost 5 bases and J 7 bases, leaving 17 bases between the germline ends. CDR3 amino acids: CASSVEGGLTTQYF. The CDR3 DNA sequence: TGTGCCAGCAGCGTAGAAGGGGGGTTAACGACCCAGTACTTC.

V usage is TRBV4-3 and J usage is TRBJ2-1, with a possible D match to TRBD2 (5 bases). Germline V CDR1 and CDR2: LGHNA, YSLEER. Trimming took off 4 bases at V and 6 bases at J, with 10 bases between the two ends. CDR3 length: 13 amino acids. The CDR3 DNA follows: TGCGCCAGCAGCCCGCGGGTACCCAATGAGCAGTTCTTC. It encodes CASSPRVPNEQFF.

The chain recombines TRBV5-1 with TRBJ2-4, with TRBD1 identical over 7 bases. V was clipped by 5 bases and J by 8 bases; unmatched bases: 7. Germline V lookup: CDR1 SGHRS, CDR2 YFSETQ. The CDR3 is 13 residues long. The CDR3 loop is CASRVGTADIQYF. In DNA, the CDR3 is TGCGCCAGCAGAGTCGGGACAGCGGACATTCAGTACTTC.

This chain connects TRBV2 to TRBJ2-1; no reliable D call. Looked up from germline, CDR1 is SNHLY and CDR2 is FYNNEI. The CDR3 runs to 12 residues. The V end lost 10 bases, the J end lost 4 bases, and 11 bases lay between the germline ends. As DNA, the CDR3 is TGTGCCACGACCCGTTGGTACAATGAGCAGTTCTTC. Protein product: CATTRWYNEQFF.

This clonotype was recorded at least ten times. The chain employs TRBV11-2 and TRBJ1-4; 8 bases line up with TRBD1. The CDR3 sequence is 16 residues long. The ends lost 5 bases at V and 0 bases at J; junction bases unmatched: 5. Germline CDR1 SGHAT, CDR2 FQNNGV. The CDR3 DNA sequence: TGTGCCAGCAGCGACCGGGACAGGTCAACTAATGAAAAACTGTTTTTT. Its protein is CASSDRDRSTNEKLFF.

This chain connects TRBV5-1 to TRBJ2-3; 7 bases line up with TRBD2. Per germline, CDR1 SGHRS and CDR2 YFSETQ. J lost 6 bases, V lost 0 bases, and 7 bases had no gene match. This CDR3 has 15 residues. The CDR3 DNA sequence: TGCGCCAGCAGCTTGGAAGCTAGCGGTGCGGATACGCAGTATTTT. Encoded protein: CASSLEASGADTQYF.

The rearrangement links TRBV12-3 or TRBV12-4 to TRBJ2-3; D is ambiguous. This CDR3 has 12 amino acids. Trimming left V 5 bases short and J 10 bases short, with 13 bases between. The CDR3 region is CASSPSRRPQYF. The CDR3 region has the DNA TGTGCCAGCAGTCCCTCCCGGCGGCCGCAGTATTTT.

This clonotype appeared a few times. The chain couples TRBV7-9 to TRBJ1-2; TRBD1 matches 7 bases. The CDR3 covers 14 residues. Looked up from germline, CDR1 is SEHNR and CDR2 is FQNEAQ (reference sequence). The V segment lost 6 bases and the J segment 1 base; nucleotides outside the gene matches: 5. CDR3 sequence (DNA): TGTGCCAGCAGTCTACAGGGGTTTAACTATGGCTACACCTTC. It translates to CASSLQGFNYGYTF.

This rearrangement joins TRBV7-8 to TRBJ1-5; D possibly corresponds to TRBD1 (6 bases). CDR1 and CDR2 from the germline V gene are SGHVS and FQNEAQ. V lost 5 bases and J 9 bases, leaving 29 bases between the germline ends. The CDR3 runs 18 residues. The CDR3 loop is CASSPLTAGAHQSTPQHF. CDR3 sequence (DNA): TGTGCCAGCAGCCCCCTCACGGCAGGGGCCCATCAATCAACGCCCCAGCATTTT.

The chain joins TRBV29-1 to TRBJ1-1; no definite D call. The V end lost 5 bases, the J end lost 2 bases, and 3 bases lay between the germline ends. The CDR3 is made up of 10 amino acids. The germline gives CDR1 SQVTM, CDR2 ANQGSEA. CDR3 bases: TGCAGCGTTAGAAACACTGAAGCTTTCTTT. Encoded protein: CSVRNTEAFF. The entire variable domain, with the rest obtained from reference TRBV29-1 and TRBJ1-1, is as follows: SAVISQKPSRDICQRGTSLTIQCQVDSQVTMMFWYRQQPGQSLTLIATANQGSEATYESGFVIDKFPISRPNLTFSTLTVSNMSPEDSSIYLCSVRNTEAFFGQGTRLTVV.

The chain recombines TRBV7-6 with TRBJ2-1; D is undetermined. The CDR3 is 16 amino acids. Germline-derived CDR1 and CDR2 are SGHVS and FNYEAQ. V was pared by 1 base and J by 0 bases, with 10 bases between. The CDR3 reads CASSLVRRSSYNEQFF. The CDR3 nucleotides are TGTGCCAGCAGCTTAGTTAGGAGAAGCTCCTACAATGAGCAGTTCTTC.

The chain employs TRBV13 and TRBJ2-1; 9 bases fit TRBD2. The CDR3 loop spans 16 amino acids. Trimming took 4 bases from V and 15 from J; bases not matched to a gene: 19. CDR1 PRHDT and CDR2 FYEKMQ come from the germline V gene (reference sequence). CDR3 coding DNA: TGTGCCAGCAGCTCGCCCAGCCAGACTAGCGGCATATTTAGGTTCTTC. Its translation is CASSSPSQTSGIFRFF.

This chain connects TRBV4-2 to TRBJ2-3; 10 bases agree with TRBD2. The CDR3 length is 15 residues. CDR1 LGHNA and CDR2 YNFKEQ come from the germline V gene. J lost 5 bases, V lost 3 bases, and 5 bases had no gene match. The CDR3 spells CASSHRSGRVDTQYF. The CDR3 DNA reads TGTGCCAGCAGCCACCGAAGCGGGAGGGTAGATACGCAGTATTTT.

The chain is built from TRBV20-1 and TRBJ2-5, with a possible D match to TRBD1 (6 bases). Trimming took 4 bases from V and 5 from J, leaving 11 bases between them. This CDR3 is built from 12 residues. Germline values: CDR1 DFQATT, CDR2 SNEGSKA (reference sequence). CDR3 region: CSAKQGSETQYF. CDR3 sequence (DNA): TGCAGTGCTAAACAGGGATCTGAGACCCAGTACTTC.

This clonotype appeared a few times. This chain joins TRBV7-3 and TRBJ2-6, with D possibly being TRBD1 or TRBD2 (5 bases each). The CDR3 length is 15 residues. V lost 2 bases and J 3 bases, leaving 8 bases between the germline ends. Germline CDR1 SGHTA, CDR2 FQGTGA. CDR3 bases: TGTGCCAGCAGCTTAGGGGGATATGGGGCCAACGTCCTGACTTTC. It translates to CASSLGGYGANVLTF.

The chain joins TRBV7-9 to TRBJ2-7; possibly TRBD1 for D (5 bases). The germline V gene has CDR1 SEHNR and CDR2 FQNEAQ (reference sequence). The V gene lost 4 bases and the J gene lost 1 base, with 8 bases spanning the gap. This CDR3 is built from 13 residues. This CDR3 is CASSSRVSYEQYF. The CDR3 DNA follows: TGTGCCAGCAGCTCCAGGGTTTCCTACGAGCAGTACTTC. Complete variable domain (other parts from reference TRBV7-9 and TRBJ2-7): DTGVSQNPRHKITKRGQNVTFRCDPISEHNRLYWYRQTLGQGPEFLTYFQNEAQLEKSRLLSDRFSAERPKGSFSTLEIQRTEQGDSAMYLCASSSRVSYEQYFGPGTRLTVT.

This clonotype was seen only a few times. V and J are TRBV27 and TRBJ1-6, with D perhaps matching TRBD1 (5 bases). The V gene's germline CDR1 is MNHEY and CDR2 SMNVEV (reference sequence). Trimming pared 5 bases from V and 1 base from J, leaving 24 bases between. The CDR3 extends over 20 amino acids. The CDR3 DNA sequence: TGTGCCAGCAGTCAAAAGGGGATGGTGAATTATGGTTCCTATAATTCACCCCTCCACTTT. It codes for CASSQKGMVNYGSYNSPLHF.